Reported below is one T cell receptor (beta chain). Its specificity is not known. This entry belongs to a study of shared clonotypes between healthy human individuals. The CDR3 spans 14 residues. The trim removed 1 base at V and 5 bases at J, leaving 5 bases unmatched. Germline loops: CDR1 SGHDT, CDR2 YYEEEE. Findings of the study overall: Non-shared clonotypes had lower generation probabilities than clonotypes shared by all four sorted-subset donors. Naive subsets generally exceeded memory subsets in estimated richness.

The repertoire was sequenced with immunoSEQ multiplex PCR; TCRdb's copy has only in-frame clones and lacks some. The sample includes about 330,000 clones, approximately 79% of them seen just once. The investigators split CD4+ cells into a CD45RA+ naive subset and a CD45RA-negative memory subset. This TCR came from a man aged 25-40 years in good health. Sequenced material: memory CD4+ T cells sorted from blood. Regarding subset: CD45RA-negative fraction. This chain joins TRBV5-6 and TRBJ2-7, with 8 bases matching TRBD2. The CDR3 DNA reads TGTGCCAGCAGCTTGTTCCCCGGGGGGGACGAGCAGTACTTC. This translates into CASSLFPGGDEQYF.